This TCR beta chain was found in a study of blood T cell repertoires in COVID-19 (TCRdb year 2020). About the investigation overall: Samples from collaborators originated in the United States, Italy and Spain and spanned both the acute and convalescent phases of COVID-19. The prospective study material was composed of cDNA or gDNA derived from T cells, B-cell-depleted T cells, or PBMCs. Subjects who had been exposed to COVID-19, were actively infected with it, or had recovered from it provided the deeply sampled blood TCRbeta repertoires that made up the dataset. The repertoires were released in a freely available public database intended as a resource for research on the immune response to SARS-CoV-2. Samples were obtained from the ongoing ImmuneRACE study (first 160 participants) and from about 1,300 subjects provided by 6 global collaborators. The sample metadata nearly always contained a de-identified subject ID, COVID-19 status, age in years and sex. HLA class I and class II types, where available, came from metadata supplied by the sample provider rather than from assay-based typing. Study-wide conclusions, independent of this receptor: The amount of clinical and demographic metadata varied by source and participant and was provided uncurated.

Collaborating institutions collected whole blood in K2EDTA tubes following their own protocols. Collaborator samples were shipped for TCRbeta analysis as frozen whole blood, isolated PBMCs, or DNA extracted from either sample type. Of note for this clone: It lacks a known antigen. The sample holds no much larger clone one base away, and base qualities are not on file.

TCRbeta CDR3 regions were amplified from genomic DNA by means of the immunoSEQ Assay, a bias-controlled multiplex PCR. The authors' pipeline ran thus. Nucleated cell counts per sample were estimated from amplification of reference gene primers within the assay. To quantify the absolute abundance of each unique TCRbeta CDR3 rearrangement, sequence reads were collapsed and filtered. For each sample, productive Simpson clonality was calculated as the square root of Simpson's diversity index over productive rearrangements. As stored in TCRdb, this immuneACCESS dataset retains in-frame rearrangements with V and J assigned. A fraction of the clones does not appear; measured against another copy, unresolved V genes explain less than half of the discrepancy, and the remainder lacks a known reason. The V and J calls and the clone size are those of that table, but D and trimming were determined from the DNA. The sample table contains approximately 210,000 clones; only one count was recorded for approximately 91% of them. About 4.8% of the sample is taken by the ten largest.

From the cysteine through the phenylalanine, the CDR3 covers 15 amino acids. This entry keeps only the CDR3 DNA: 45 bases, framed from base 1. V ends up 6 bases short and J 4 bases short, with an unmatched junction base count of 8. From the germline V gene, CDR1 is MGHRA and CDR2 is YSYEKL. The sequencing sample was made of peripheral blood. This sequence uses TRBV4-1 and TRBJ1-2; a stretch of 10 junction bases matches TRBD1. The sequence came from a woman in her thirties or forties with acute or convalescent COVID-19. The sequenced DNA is TGCGCCAGCAGTCCCGGGACAGGGGTTTTCTATGGCTACACCTTC. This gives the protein CASSPGTGVFYGYTF.